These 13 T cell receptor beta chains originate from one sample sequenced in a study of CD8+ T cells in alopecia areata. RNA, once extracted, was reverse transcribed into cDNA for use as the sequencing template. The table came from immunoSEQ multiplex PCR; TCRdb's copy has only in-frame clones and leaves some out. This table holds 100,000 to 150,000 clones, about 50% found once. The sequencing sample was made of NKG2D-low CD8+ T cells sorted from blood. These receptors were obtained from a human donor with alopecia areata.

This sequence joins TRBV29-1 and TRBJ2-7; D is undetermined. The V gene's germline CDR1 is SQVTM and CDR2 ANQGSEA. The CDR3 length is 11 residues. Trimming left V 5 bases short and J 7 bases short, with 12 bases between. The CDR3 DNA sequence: TGCAGCGTTTTCTTGGTCGGGGAGCAGTACTTC. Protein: CSVFLVGEQYF.

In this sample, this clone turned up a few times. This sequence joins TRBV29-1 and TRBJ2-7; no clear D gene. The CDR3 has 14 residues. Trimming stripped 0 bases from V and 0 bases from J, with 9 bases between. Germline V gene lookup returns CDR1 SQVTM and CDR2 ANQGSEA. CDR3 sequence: CSVEERMSSYEQYF. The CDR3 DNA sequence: TGCAGCGTTGAAGAACGGATGAGCTCCTACGAGCAGTACTTC.

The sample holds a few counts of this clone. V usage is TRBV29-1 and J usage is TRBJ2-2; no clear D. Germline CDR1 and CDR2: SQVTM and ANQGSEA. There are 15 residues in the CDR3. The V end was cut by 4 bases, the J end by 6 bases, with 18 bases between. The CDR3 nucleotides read TGCAGCGTTGGGTCGGGCGAGCGAGCGCCCGGGGAGCTGTTTTTT. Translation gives CSVGSGERAPGELFF.

The CDR3 DNA reads as TGTGCCAGCAGCTTTAATAGGAAGCCGGGACTAGCCCCCAATGAGCAGTTCTTC. Amino acids: CASSFNRKPGLAPNEQFF. The rearrangement joins TRBV9 to TRBJ2-1, with 9 bases that match TRBD2. Germline V gene data show CDR1 as SGDLS and CDR2 as YYNGEE. CDR3 length: 18 amino acids. V shed 4 bases and J 6 bases; nucleotides not matched to a gene: 17.

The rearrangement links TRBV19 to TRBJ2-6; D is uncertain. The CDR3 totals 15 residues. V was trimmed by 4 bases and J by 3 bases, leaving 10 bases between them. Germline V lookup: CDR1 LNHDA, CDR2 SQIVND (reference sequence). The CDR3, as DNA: TGTGCCAGTAGTACATCGGGCTATGGGGCCAACGTCCTGACTTTC. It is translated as CASSTSGYGANVLTF.

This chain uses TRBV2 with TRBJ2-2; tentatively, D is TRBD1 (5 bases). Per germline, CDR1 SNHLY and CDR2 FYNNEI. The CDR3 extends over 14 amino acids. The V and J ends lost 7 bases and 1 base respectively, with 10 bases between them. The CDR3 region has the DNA TGTGCCAGCATGGGGCACCTGAACACCGGGGAGCTGTTTTTT. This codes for CASMGHLNTGELFF.

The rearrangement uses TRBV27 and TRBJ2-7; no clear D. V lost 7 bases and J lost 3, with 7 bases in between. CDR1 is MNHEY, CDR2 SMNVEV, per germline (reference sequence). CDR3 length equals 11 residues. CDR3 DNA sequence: TGTGCCAGCATGACCAACTACGAGCAGTACTTC. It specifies CASMTNYEQYF.

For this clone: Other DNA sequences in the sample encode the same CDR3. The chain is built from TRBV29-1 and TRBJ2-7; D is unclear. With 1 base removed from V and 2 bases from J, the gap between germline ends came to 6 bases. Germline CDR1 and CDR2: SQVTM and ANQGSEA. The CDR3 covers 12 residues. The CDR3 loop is CSVEAQPYEQYF. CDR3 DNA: TGCAGCGTTGAAGCACAACCCTACGAGCAGTACTTC.

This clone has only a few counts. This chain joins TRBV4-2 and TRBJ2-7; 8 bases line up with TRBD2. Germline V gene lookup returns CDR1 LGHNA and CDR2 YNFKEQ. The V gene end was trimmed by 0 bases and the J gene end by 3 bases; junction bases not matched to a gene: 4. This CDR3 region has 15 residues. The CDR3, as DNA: TGTGCCAGCAGCCAAGAGGACGCGGGGGGCTACGAGCAGTACTTC. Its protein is CASSQEDAGGYEQYF.

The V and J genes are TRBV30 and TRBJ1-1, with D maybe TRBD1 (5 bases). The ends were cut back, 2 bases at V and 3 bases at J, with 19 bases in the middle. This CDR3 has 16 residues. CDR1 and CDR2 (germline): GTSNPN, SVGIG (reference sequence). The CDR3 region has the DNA TGTGCCTGGAGTACGCGGGGCCCGGGGATGGACACTGAAGCTTTCTTT. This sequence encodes CAWSTRGPGMDTEAFF.

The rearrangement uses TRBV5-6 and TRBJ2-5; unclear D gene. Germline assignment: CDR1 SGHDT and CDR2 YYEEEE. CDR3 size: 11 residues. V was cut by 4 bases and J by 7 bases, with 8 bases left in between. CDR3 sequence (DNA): TGTGCCAGCAGCGGCTTAGGGACCCAGTACTTC. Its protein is CASSGLGTQYF.

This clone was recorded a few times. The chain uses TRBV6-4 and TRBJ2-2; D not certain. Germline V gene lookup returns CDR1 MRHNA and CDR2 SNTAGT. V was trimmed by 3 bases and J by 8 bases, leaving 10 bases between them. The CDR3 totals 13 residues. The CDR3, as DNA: TGTGCCAGCAGTGAAGACGGAGTGGGGGAGCTGTTTTTT. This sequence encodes CASSEDGVGELFF.

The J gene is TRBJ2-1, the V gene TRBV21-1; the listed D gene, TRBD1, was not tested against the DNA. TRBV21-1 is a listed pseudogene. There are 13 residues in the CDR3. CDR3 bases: TGTGCCAGCAACTCTGACAGTGTCGTCGAGCAGTTCTTC. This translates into CASNSDSVVEQFF.